This T cell receptor beta chain derives from a study of radiotherapy plus CTLA-4 blockade in lung cancer (dated by TCRdb to between 2018 and 2020). About the study as a whole: Among the enrolled patients, roughly 19% had an objective response, and 25% to 40% reached disease control. General study outcomes and caveats: After treatment with radiotherapy and ipilimumab, TCR clones that originated in tumors expanded in peripheral blood. The strongest predictors of response were reported to be early dynamic shifts in blood T cell clones along with a rise in serum interferon-beta following radiation.

The germline V gene (reference sequence) gives CDR1 as SGHNT and CDR2 as YYREEE. The CDR3 contains 16 residues, cysteine and phenylalanine counted. Here the CDR3 DNA is all that survives: 48 bases in frame from base 1. V loses 0 bases of germline sequence and J loses 10 bases, and the interval between the two ends is 20 bases. The table lists this clone with a count of one. Its binding antigen is unknown. Per-base quality was not reported, and no clone a single base away is much larger than it. The library was obtained by the immunoSEQ multiplex PCR assay. The immuneACCESS repertoire file appears here via TCRdb, limited to in-frame rearrangements. These files lack a portion of the clones; in checked studies, under half of the deficit traces to unresolved V genes, and the cause of the others is not known. The sample table shows 35,000 to 45,000 clones, and about 85% are seen once. The ten largest clones capture 5.5% to 7% of the sample.

In this study, focal radiation therapy paired with CTLA-4 blockade (ipilimumab) was tested in patients who had chemo-refractory metastatic non-small-cell lung cancer. Sequencing used peripheral blood, obtained from a patient treated with radiotherapy plus ipilimumab. The receptor comes from a human donor with non-small cell lung cancer who had stable disease on radiotherapy plus ipilimumab. The V and J segments used are TRBV5-4 and TRBJ2-1; D gene: possibly TRBD2, on 6 matching bases. The CDR3 here reads CASSLGVADFSGEQFF. The DNA sequence is given as TGTGCCAGCAGCTTGGGGGTAGCGGACTTTTCTGGGGAGCAGTTCTTC. This CDR3, with the reference TRBV5-4 and TRBJ2-1 proteins standing in past its ends, gives the full variable domain ETGVTQSPTHLIKTRGQQVTLRCSSQSGHNTVSWYQQALGQGPQFIFQYYREEENGRGNFPPRFSGLQFPNYSSELNVNALELDDSALYLCASSLGVADFSGEQFFGPGTRLTVL.